At least ten counts were recorded for the clone carrying this T cell receptor beta chain. Its matching antigen is unknown. The record originates from a study of identical twins. Each cDNA held unique molecular identifiers, and template switching gave it a universal primer site. TCRdb fed the 5' RACE reads into MiXCR, producing one record per CDR3 protein. The sample includes around 1.7 million distinct CDR3 sequences, around 33% of them seen just once. CDR3 length: 12 amino acids. Study-wide results and caveats: Conclusions rested on cross-sectional statistics rather than following the same donors. Memory repertoires showed no such pattern, whereas abundant cord blood beta clonotypes carried fewer insertions.

The rearrangement uses TRBV21-1 and TRBJ2-7; TRBD1, the D gene given by the table, was not confirmed from the DNA. TRBV21-1 counts as a pseudogene. This receptor was taken from a newborn girl in good health. Sequencing input: cord blood. CDR3 residues: CASSKGPCEQYF. The CDR3 DNA is TGTGCCAGCAGCAAGGGGCCGTGCGAGCAGTACTTC.